The TCR beta chain described here comes from a study of cytomegalovirus exposure and HLA in healthy donors. Looked up from germline, CDR1 is LNHDA and CDR2 is SQIVND (reference sequence). The CDR3 is 15 residues long. V was clipped by 1 base and J by 5 bases; unmatched bases: 4. To note about this clone: What it recognizes is unknown.

The study drew the donors from its approximately 120-subject validation cohort, separate from the 666-subject first cohort. Libraries were prepared by immunoSEQ multiplex PCR; TCRdb keeps only in-frame clonotypes and omits some of them. The sample records roughly 120,000 clones, around 88% being singletons. Study-level points and caveats: Generally TCR sequences proved uncommon, though certain public TCRs appeared in numerous donors. Through in vitro validation, a few CMV-associated chains were shown to be specific for CMV antigens. The authors enumerated roughly 160 TCR beta chains as linked to cytomegalovirus.

The gene calls are TRBV19 and TRBJ2-1, with 8 bases fitting TRBD2. The origin of this receptor is a man between 18 and 29 years old in good health and CMV-seronegative. Sequenced material: PBMCs. CDR3 in DNA: TGTGCCAGTAGTATAGGGTTAGCGGGGAACAATGAGCAGTTCTTC. Amino acid sequence: CASSIGLAGNNEQFF.